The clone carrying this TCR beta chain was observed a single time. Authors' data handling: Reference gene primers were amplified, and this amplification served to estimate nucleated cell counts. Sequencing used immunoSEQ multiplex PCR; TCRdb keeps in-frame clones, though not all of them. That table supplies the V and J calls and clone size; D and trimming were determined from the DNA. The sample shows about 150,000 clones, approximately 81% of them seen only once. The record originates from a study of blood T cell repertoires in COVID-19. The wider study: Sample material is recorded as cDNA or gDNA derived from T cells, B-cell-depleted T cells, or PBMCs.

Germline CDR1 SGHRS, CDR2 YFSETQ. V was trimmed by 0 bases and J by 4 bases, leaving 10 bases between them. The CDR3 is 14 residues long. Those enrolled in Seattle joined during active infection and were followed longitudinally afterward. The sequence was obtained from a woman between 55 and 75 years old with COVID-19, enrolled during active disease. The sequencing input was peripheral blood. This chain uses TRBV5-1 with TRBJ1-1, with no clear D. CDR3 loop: CASSLDGTITEAFF. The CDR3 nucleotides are TGCGCCAGCAGCTTGGATGGCACGATCACTGAAGCTTTCTTT.